This TCR beta chain derives from a study of radiotherapy plus CTLA-4 blockade in lung cancer (dated 2018 in TCRdb). In terms of the full investigation: Objective responses were observed in 15% to 20% of enrolled patients, and disease control was achieved in roughly 30%. The full study reports these points: The strongest predictors of response were reported to be early dynamic shifts in blood T cell clones along with a rise in serum interferon-beta following radiation. After treatment with radiotherapy and ipilimumab, TCR clones that came from tumors expanded in the peripheral blood.

Regarding this clone: Its antigen is currently not known. Per-nucleotide qualities are absent, and no much larger clonotype sits a single base away.

Library preparation was by the immunoSEQ multiplex PCR assay. What TCRdb holds here is the immuneACCESS table cut down to in-frame rearrangements. Part of the clones is not present; checked against another copy, under half of the missing clones reflect an unresolved V gene, and the others are unexplained. In all, the sample holds over 85,000 clones, and 60% to 75% of those were seen once. The ten biggest clones cover 2.5% to 3% of the sample. In this study, focal radiation therapy paired with CTLA-4 blockade (ipilimumab) was tested in patients who had chemo-refractory metastatic non-small-cell lung cancer. Unmatched junction bases come to 2, with V trimmed by 3 bases and J by 6 bases. CDR1 and CDR2 are read off the germline V gene (reference sequence) as LNHDA and SQIVND. From its cysteine to its phenylalanine, the CDR3 spans 15 amino acids. Only the CDR3 DNA stays, 45 bases, in frame from base 1.

The chain uses TRBV19 and TRBJ1-6; the central 10 bases match TRBD1. The receptor's source is a human donor with non-small cell lung cancer who had a partial response to radiotherapy plus ipilimumab. Some clones in this sample may be carry-over from other donors' samples. Sequenced here: peripheral blood, sampled from a patient treated with radiotherapy plus ipilimumab. The bases are TGTGCCAGTAGTATGACAGGGGGCTTTAATTCACCCCTCCACTTT. Translated, it gives CASSMTGGFNSPLHF. The CDR3, completed at both ends by the reference TRBV19 and TRBJ1-6 genes, gives the full variable domain DGGITQSPKYLFRKEGQNVTLSCEQNLNHDAMYWYRQDPGQGLRLIYYSQIVNDFQKGDIAEGYSVSREKKESFPLTVTSAQKNPTAFYLCASSMTGGFNSPLHFGNGTRLTVT.